This TCR beta chain was sequenced for a study of T cells after posttransplantation cyclophosphamide. The assay was immunoSEQ multiplex PCR, and TCRdb's table has in-frame clones only and misses some. The table lists tens of thousands of clones, roughly nine tenths of them singletons. Deletions cut 7 bases from V and 1 base from J, with 11 bases between. From germline, CDR1 is MDHEN and CDR2 SYDVKM. This CDR3 region has 13 residues. The sample holds a few counts of this clone. Busulfan-fludarabine conditioning, marrow transplant, and cyclophosphamide on days +3 and +4 were administered. This chain uses TRBV28 with TRBJ2-7, with D maybe TRBD1 (5 bases). The sequencing used PBMCs, collected after allogeneic stem cell transplant with posttransplant cyclophosphamide. The sequence was collected from a female patient under 45 who received an allogeneic stem cell transplant from an unrelated donor, was CMV-positive, and had no GVHD. Some T cells here may be from the graft donor. CDR3 residues: CASTGHSSYEQYF. CDR3 nucleotide sequence: TGTGCCAGCACCGGACATTCATCCTACGAGCAGTACTTC.